This T cell receptor beta chain was identified in a study of regulatory T cells in long-lasting Graves disease. Study-level information: More than 5 years of antithyroid drugs with positive TSH receptor antibodies defined persistent Graves' disease. Study-level findings and limits: Graves' patients with persistent disease showed TCR diversity lower than patients newly diagnosed. Sample size was small, which may have lowered accuracy.

Time point denoted: persistent/refractory GD, antithyroid drugs over 5 years with positive TRAb. With RNA extracted from PBMCs as input, the TCR library was made. Approximately 10-milliliter peripheral blood samples went into EDTA tubes. Germline values: CDR1 SGHNT, CDR2 YENEEA. Unmatched junction bases numbered 6, after V lost 5 bases and J lost 7 bases. This CDR3 spans 15 amino acids. Arm-PCR of CDR3 regions and iRepertoire HTBI primers were the basis on which TCR beta libraries were built. TCRdb redid the calling of the multiplex PCR reads with MiXCR, one entry per CDR3 protein. The sample consists of 400,000 to 500,000 distinct CDR3 sequences, less than 25% of them appearing once. In this sample, this clonotype turned up a few times. Its target is unknown.

The starting material was peripheral blood mononuclear cells (PBMCs), obtained when the disease was refractory, from a patient treated with antithyroid drugs. This chain links TRBV11-3 with TRBJ2-2; 11 positions agree with TRBD1. The TCR was taken from a female donor with Graves disease. As DNA, the CDR3 is TGTGCCAGCAGCCCTCGGACAGGGGGCCACGGGGAGCTGTTTTTT. Amino acid sequence: CASSPRTGGHGELFF.